This TCR beta chain emerged from a study of CD8 T cells in ankylosing spondylitis (TCRdb year 2017). About the investigation overall: The study profiled T cell receptor beta repertoires in healthy donors and ankylosing spondylitis patients to find disease-linked TCR variants. In total, the full study cohort was made up of roughly 100 healthy donors and approximately 27 ankylosing spondylitis patients. Peripheral blood was sampled, and synovial fluid was additionally collected from ankylosing spondylitis patients. General findings and caveats noted by the study authors: Some motif variants were previously reported in synovial fluid and blood of reactive arthritis patients, suggesting common disease-initiation mechanisms. Significant enrichment of the disease-linked clones was reported in matched synovial fluid samples from ankylosing spondylitis patients. A TCR beta motif made up of several highly homologous amino acid variants appeared to be characteristic of blood from ankylosing spondylitis patients. In peripheral blood, the disease-linked clones were found at relatively low frequencies and had a CD8+ phenotype.

Sequencing instrument: Illumina HiSeq 2500. TCR beta libraries were prepared by quantitative 5'-RACE with molecular barcodes. The authors' analysis ran thus. Disease-linked TCR variants were identified with a new computational method built on a probabilistic model of VDJ rearrangement. The public reads were run again by TCRdb, first through fastp at Q25 and then through MiXCR, and only productive beta chains were kept. Rows are combined by CDR3 protein, so each entry shows the most common genes and DNA. None of the V and J calls come from the authors' own analysis; TCRdb made them. This sample lists hundreds of thousands of distinct CDR3 sequences; 10% to 15% were detected once. Of the sample, approximately 0.51% is held by the ten largest clones. This clonotype was detected many times. The antigen it recognizes is unknown. Qualities for individual bases were not recorded, and no much larger clone is one base off.

V and J are trimmed by 6 bases and 0 bases, and the gene matches miss 6 bases of the junction. From the germline V gene, CDR1 is SQVTM and CDR2 is ANQGSEA. From the cysteine through the phenylalanine, the CDR3 covers 15 amino acids. Solely the CDR3 DNA is kept, with 45 bases framed from the first base. The rearrangement combines TRBV29-1 with TRBJ1-1, with 11 junctional bases fitting TRBD1. This TCR was sampled from a male donor with ankylosing spondylitis. The sample taken for sequencing was blood, either unsorted or a sorted T cell fraction (not recorded which). The CDR3: CSVPGQGGMNTEAFF. The DNA is TGCAGCGTCCCGGGACAGGGGGGCATGAACACTGAAGCTTTCTTT.